The text below deals with one T cell receptor beta chain. This record belongs to a study of blood T cell repertoires in COVID-19. Study details: Samples representing acute and convalescent COVID-19 were sourced from the United States, Italy and Spain.

CDR3 length equals 15 residues. Germline-derived CDR1 and CDR2 are SGHTS and YDEGEE. Trimming pared 4 bases from V and 3 bases from J, leaving 14 bases between. Some clones are missing from TCRdb's copy, which holds only in-frame ones; the method was immunoSEQ multiplex PCR. The sample gives approximately 44,000 clones, approximately 89% of which show up once; roughly a quarter is in the top ten. This receptor was identified in a woman of 80 years or more with acute or convalescent COVID-19. The sequenced sample consisted of peripheral blood. V is TRBV5-8 and J is TRBJ1-3; a weak D match, TRBD1 (5 bases). The CDR3 DNA follows: TGTGCCAGCAGCCTGAACAGGAAGGGTGGAAACACCATATATTTT. Translating it yields CASSLNRKGGNTIYF.